The 11 T cell receptor beta chains presented below share a single source sample, sequenced in a study of blood T cell repertoires in COVID-19. Profiling relied on immunoSEQ multiplex PCR, and the TCRdb table lists in-frame clones only, not all of them. The sample includes about 140,000 clones, about 80% of them seen just once. Source material: peripheral blood. These receptors all come from a man aged 50 to 60 with acute or convalescent COVID-19.

The chain combines TRBV5-1 with TRBJ2-2, with TRBD2 matching over 7 bases. The trim removed 4 bases at V and 0 bases at J, leaving 6 bases unmatched. Germline V gene data show CDR1 as SGHRS and CDR2 as YFSETQ. The CDR3 extends over 16 amino acids. The CDR3 DNA is TGCGCCAGCAGCCCCTCGGGGGGAACGAACACCGGGGAGCTGTTTTTT. Translation gives CASSPSGGTNTGELFF.

This clone was seen just once. This chain joins TRBV27 and TRBJ1-6; TRBD1 agrees at 9 bases. The CDR3 contains 16 residues. Germline V gene data show CDR1 as MNHEY and CDR2 as SMNVEV (reference sequence). J lost 5 bases, V lost 5 bases, and 7 bases had no gene match. The CDR3 coding sequence is TGTGCCAGCAGTCCCCTTGGACAGGGGAATAATTCACCCCTCCACTTT. Translated: CASSPLGQGNNSPLHF.

The V gene is TRBV27, the J gene TRBJ1-2, with 9 bases fitting TRBD1. The J segment lost 5 bases and the V segment lost 5 bases, leaving 3 bases of the junction unmatched. The CDR3 is made up of 13 amino acids. Germline V gene data show CDR1 as MNHEY and CDR2 as SMNVEV (reference sequence). Written as DNA, the CDR3 is TGTGCCAGCAGTCCGGGGACAGGGTATGGCTACACCTTC. This sequence encodes CASSPGTGYGYTF.

V gene TRBV7-9 combines with J gene TRBJ1-5; tentative D call: TRBD1 (5 bases). The CDR3 contains 14 residues. Germline V lookup: CDR1 SEHNR, CDR2 FQNEAQ (reference sequence). V was cut by 1 base and J by 7 bases, with 11 bases left in between. This CDR3 reads CASSLGGDRQPQHF. The CDR3 DNA reads as TGTGCCAGCAGCTTAGGCGGGGACCGGCAGCCCCAGCATTTT.

The rearrangement joins TRBV30 to TRBJ2-1, with D possibly TRBD2 on 6 matching bases. The CDR3 sequence is 11 residues long. Germline CDR1 and CDR2: GTSNPN and SVGIG (reference sequence). CDR3 sequence reads: CVGGVDNEQFF. CDR3 sequence (DNA): TGTGTGGGGGGTGTCGACAATGAGCAGTTCTTC. Supplemented by reference TRBV30 and TRBJ2-1, the full variable domain reads SQTIHQWPATLVQPVGSPLSLECTVEGTSNPNLYWYRQAAGRGLQLLFYSVGIGQISSEVPQNLSASRPQDRQFILSSKKLLLSDSGFYLCVGGVDNEQFFGPGTRLTVL.

The rearrangement links TRBV9 to TRBJ2-3; tentatively, D is TRBD2 (5 bases). The CDR3 runs to 14 residues. Germline lookup yields CDR1 SGDLS and CDR2 YYNGEE. V was cut by 3 bases and J by 0 bases, with 8 bases left in between. CDR3 residues: CASSGTRSTDTQYF. DNA for the CDR3: TGTGCCAGCAGCGGAACTAGAAGCACAGATACGCAGTATTTT.

A single count supports this clone. This rearrangement joins TRBV3-1 (or the pseudogene TRBV3-2) to TRBJ2-1; 12 bases map to TRBD2. The V and J ends lost 0 bases and 8 bases, in that order; junction bases with no gene match: 11. Germline-derived CDR1 and CDR2 are LGHDT and YNNKEL (reference sequence). This CDR3 has 18 residues. The CDR3 sequence is CASSQDRSSGGVWYEQFF. As DNA, the CDR3 is TGTGCCAGCAGCCAAGATCGGTCTAGCGGGGGGGTGTGGTATGAGCAGTTCTTC.

This clone was detected only a few times. V and J are TRBV29-1 and TRBJ2-7; D is possibly TRBD2 (5 bases). CDR3 size: 13 residues. V gave up 5 bases and J gave up 4 bases, with 15 bases separating them. The germline CDR1 and CDR2 sequences are SQVTM and ANQGSEA. The CDR3 loop reads CSVSFPAGYEQYV. DNA of the CDR3: TGCAGCGTTTCCTTTCCCGCGGGTTACGAGCAGTACGTC.

The rearrangement joins TRBV2 to TRBJ2-6, with D perhaps TRBD1 (6 bases). V lost 6 bases to trimming and J lost 9 bases, with 15 bases between them. Germline CDR1 and CDR2: SNHLY and FYNNEI. This CDR3 comprises 14 residues. CDR3 coding DNA: TGTGCCAGCAGGAACAGGGATGGTGGCAACGTCCTGACTTTC. Protein sequence: CASRNRDGGNVLTF.

V is TRBV29-1 and J is TRBJ1-1; D is unresolved. V gave up 4 bases and J gave up 1 base, with 10 bases separating them. In germline, CDR1 is SQVTM, CDR2 ANQGSEA. The CDR3 runs to 13 residues. The CDR3 nucleotides read TGCAGCGTTGTAGGTGCAGGGAACACTGAAGCTTTCTTT. Encoded protein: CSVVGAGNTEAFF.

This clone occurred a few times. V is TRBV5-1 and J is TRBJ2-2; TRBD1 might be the D (5 bases). Trimming took 0 bases from V and 7 from J, leaving 7 bases between them. The CDR3 is 13 amino acids. In germline, CDR1 is SGHRS, CDR2 YFSETQ. The chain's CDR3 is CASSLEGYGELFF. The DNA for the CDR3 is TGCGCCAGCAGCTTGGAGGGGTACGGGGAGCTGTTTTTT.